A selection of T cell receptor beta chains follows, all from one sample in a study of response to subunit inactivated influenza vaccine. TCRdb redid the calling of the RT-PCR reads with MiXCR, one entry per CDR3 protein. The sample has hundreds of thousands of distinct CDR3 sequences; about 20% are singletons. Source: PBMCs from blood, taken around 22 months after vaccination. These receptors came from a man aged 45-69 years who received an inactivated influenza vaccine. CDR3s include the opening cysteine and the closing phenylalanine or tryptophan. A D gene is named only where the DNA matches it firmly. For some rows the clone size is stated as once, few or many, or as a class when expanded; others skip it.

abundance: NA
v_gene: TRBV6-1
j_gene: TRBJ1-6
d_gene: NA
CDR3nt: TGTGCCAGCAGTCCCGGGACTCTTAATTCACCCCTCCACTTT
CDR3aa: CASSPGTLNSPLHF

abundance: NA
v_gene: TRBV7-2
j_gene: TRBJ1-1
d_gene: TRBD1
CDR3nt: TGTGCCAGCAGCTTCCGGACAGGGGGGACGAACACTGAAGCTTTCTTT
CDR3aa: CASSFRTGGTNTEAFF

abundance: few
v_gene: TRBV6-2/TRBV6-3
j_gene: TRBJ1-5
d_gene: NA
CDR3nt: TGTGCCAGCAGTATCCAACACAGCCAGCCCCAGCATTTT
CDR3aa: CASSIQHSQPQHF

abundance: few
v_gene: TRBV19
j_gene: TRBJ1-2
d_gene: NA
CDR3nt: TGTGCCAGTAGTCAAACCCGAGCTAACTATGGCTACACCTTC
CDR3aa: CASSQTRANYGYTF

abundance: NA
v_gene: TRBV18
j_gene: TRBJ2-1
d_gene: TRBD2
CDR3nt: TGTGCCAGCTCCCCTAGCGGGGAAACCTACAATGAGCAGTTCTTC
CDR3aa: CASSPSGETYNEQFF

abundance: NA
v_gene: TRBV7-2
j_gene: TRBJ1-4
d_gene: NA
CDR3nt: TGTGCCAGCAGCCCCAGGGCCGGTACAACTAATGAAAAACTGTTTTTT
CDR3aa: CASSPRAGTTNEKLFF

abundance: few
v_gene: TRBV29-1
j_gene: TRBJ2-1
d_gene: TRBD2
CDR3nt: TGCAGCGTTGGCGGGAGGTACAATGAGCAGTTCTTC
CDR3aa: CSVGGRYNEQFF

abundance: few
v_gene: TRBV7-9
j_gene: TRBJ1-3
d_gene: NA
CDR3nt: TGTGCCAGCAGCCCGTGGATGGTGGAGACCGGAAACACCATATATTTT
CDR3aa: CASSPWMVETGNTIYF

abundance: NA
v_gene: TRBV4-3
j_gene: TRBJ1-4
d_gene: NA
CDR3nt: TGCGCCAGCAGCCAAGATCATCTACAAGGTTCCGGAAAACTGTTTTTT
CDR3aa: CASSQDHLQGSGKLFF

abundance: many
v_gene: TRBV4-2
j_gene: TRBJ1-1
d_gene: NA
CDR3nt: TGTGCCAGCAGCCAAGATTTACGGGGCGGTAGGACTGAAGCTTTCTTT
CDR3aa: CASSQDLRGGRTEAFF

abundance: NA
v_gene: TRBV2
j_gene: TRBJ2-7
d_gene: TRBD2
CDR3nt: TGTGCCAGCAGTGCCTATGGACTAGCGGGTTCAAACGAGCAGTACTTC
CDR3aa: CASSAYGLAGSNEQYF

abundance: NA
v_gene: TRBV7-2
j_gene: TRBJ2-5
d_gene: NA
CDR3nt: TGTGCCAGCAGCCAACAGGAAGAGACCCAGTACTTC
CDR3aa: CASSQQEETQYF

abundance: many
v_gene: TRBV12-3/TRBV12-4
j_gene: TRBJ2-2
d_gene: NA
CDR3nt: TGTGCCAGCAGTTTAGCGCCTGAGGACACCGGGGAGCTGTTTTTT
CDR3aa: CASSLAPEDTGELFF

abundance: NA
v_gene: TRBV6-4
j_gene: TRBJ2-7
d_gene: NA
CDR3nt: TGTGCCAGCAGTGACTGGGCCGGGACCCAGACTCACTACGAGCAGTACTTC
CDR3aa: CASSDWAGTQTHYEQYF

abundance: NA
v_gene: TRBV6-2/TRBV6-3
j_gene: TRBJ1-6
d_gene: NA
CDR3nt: TGTGCCAGCAGTTACTCTGATGATTGGAATTCACCCCTCCACTTT
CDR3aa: CASSYSDDWNSPLHF

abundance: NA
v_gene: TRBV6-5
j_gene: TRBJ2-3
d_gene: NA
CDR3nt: TGTGCCAGCAGTTACCAAGGAGCAGATACGCAGTATTTT
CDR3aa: CASSYQGADTQYF

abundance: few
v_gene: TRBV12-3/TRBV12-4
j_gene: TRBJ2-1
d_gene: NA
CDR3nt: TGTGCCAGCAGTTCCTCTAAAACCGGGAATGAGCAGTTCTTC
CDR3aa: CASSSSKTGNEQFF

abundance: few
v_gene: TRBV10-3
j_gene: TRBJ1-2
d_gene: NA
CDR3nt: TGTGCCATCAGTGACAGGACAGCTAACTATGGCTACACCTTC
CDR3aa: CAISDRTANYGYTF

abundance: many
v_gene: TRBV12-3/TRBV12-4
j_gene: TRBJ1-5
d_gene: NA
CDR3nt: TGTGCCAGCTCGTACGGGCTGTTAGGCAATCAGCCCCAGCATTTT
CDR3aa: CASSYGLLGNQPQHF

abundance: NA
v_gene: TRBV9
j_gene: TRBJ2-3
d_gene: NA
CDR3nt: TGTGCCAGCAGCGTTTGGGGGCTAGATACGCAGTATTTT
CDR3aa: CASSVWGLDTQYF

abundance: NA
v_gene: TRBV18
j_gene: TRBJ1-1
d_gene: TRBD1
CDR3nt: TGTGCCAGCTCACCCCCTCTGGGACAGGGGGGGATGAACACTGAAGCTTTCTTT
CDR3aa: CASSPPLGQGGMNTEAFF

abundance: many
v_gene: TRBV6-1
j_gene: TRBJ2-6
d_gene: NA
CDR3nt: TGTGCCAGCAGTGATCGGCTCTCTGGGGCCAACGTCCTGACTTTC
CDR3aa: CASSDRLSGANVLTF

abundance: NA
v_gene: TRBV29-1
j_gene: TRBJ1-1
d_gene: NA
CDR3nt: TGCAGCGTTCCTTTGGGGAACACTGAAGCTTTCTTT
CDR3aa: CSVPLGNTEAFF

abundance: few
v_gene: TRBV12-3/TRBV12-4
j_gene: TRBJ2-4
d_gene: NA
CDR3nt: TGTGCCAGCAGCCGGACGGGCATTCAGTACTTC
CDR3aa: CASSRTGIQYF

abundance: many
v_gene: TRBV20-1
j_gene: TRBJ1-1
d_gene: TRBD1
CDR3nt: TGCAGACCGGGACAGGACGGCACTGAAGCTTTCTTT
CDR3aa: CRPGQDGTEAFF

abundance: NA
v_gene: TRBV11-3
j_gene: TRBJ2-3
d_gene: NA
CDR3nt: TGTGCCAGCAGCCCAAACCGACTGACGCAGTATTTT
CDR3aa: CASSPNRLTQYF

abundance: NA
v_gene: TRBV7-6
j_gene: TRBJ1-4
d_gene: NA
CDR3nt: TGTGCCAGTGGGCAGGGGAGCGGAAAACTGTTTTTT
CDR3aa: CASGQGSGKLFF

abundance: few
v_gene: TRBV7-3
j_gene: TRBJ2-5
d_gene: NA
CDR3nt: TGTGCCAGCAGCGCCGGGAGACAAGAGACCCAGTACTTC
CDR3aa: CASSAGRQETQYF

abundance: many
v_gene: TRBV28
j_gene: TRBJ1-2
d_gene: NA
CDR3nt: TGTGCCAGCAGTGCACAGGGAATGAACTATGGCTACACCTTC
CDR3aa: CASSAQGMNYGYTF

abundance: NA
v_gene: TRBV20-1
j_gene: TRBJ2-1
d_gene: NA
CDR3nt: TGCAGTGCCCCGGACCGGTGGTATGAGCAGTTCTTC
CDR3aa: CSAPDRWYEQFF

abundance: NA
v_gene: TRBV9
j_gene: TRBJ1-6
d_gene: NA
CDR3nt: TGTGCCAGCAGCCCAGATCGGATCTATAATTCACCCCTCCACTTT
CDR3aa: CASSPDRIYNSPLHF

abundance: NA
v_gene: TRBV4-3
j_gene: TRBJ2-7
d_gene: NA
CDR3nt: TGCGCCAGCAGCCAAGATGGGCTAGCCGCCGGCGAGCAGTACTTC
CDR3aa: CASSQDGLAAGEQYF

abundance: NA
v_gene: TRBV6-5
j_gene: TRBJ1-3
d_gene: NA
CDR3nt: TGTGCCAGCAGTTACTCGTTAGACTTAGCCAAGGTCGAGAGGGACTCTGGAAACACCATATATTTT
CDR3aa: CASSYSLDLAKVERDSGNTIYF

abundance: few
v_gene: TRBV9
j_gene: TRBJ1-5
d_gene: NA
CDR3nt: TGTGCCAGCAGCGCCGGACTGAATCAGCCCCAGCATTTT
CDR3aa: CASSAGLNQPQHF

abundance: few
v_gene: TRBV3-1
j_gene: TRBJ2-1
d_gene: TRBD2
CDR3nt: TGTGCCAGCAGACAGACGGCTAGCGGGGTCGGGCACAATGAGCAGTTCTTC
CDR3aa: CASRQTASGVGHNEQFF

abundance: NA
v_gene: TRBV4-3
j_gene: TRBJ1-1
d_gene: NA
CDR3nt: TGCGCCAGCAGCCAAGATCTGACTGGAGTAGAAGCTTTCTTT
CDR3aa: CASSQDLTGVEAFF

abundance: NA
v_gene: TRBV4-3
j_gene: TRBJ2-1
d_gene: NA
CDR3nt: TGCGCCAGCAGCCAAGACTACCGGGAGCACTACAATGAGCAGTTCTTC
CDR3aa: CASSQDYREHYNEQFF

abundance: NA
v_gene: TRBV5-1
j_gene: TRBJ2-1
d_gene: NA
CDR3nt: TGCGCCAGCAGCTTTAAACCTACTACAGAGCAGTTCTTC
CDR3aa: CASSFKPTTEQFF

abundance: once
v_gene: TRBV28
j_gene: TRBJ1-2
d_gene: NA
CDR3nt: TGTGCCAGCAGTGGGGGCATCTGGAGGCCGGACTATGGCTACACCTTC
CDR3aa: CASSGGIWRPDYGYTF

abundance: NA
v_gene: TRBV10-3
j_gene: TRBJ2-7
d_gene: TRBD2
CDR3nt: TGTGCCACGATAGGACTAGCGGGAGGGTCCGAGCAGTACTTC
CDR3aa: CATIGLAGGSEQYF